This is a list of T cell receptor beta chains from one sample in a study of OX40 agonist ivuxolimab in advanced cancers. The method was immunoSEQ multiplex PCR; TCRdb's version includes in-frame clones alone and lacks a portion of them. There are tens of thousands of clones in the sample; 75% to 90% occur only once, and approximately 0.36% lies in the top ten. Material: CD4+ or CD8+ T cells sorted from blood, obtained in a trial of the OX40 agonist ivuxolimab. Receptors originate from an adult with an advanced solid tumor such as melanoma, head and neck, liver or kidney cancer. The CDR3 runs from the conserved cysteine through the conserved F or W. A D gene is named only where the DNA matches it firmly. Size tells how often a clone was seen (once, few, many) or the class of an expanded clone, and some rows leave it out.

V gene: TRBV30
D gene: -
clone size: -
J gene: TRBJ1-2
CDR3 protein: CAWSGGFYGYTF
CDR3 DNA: TGTGCCTGGAGTGGGGGATTCTATGGCTACACCTTC

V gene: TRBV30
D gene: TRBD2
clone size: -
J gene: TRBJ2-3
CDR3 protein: CAWSVWGRGTDTQYF
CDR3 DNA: TGTGCCTGGAGTGTATGGGGGAGGGGCACAGATACGCAGTATTTT

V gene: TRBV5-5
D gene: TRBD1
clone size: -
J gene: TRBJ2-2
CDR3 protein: CASSPRDRDTGELFF
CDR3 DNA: TGTGCCAGCAGTCCCCGGGACAGGGACACCGGGGAGCTGTTTTTT

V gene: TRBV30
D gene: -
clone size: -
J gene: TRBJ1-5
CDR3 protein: CAWSGVYGNQPQHF
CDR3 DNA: TGTGCCTGGAGTGGGGTTTACGGCAATCAGCCCCAGCATTTT

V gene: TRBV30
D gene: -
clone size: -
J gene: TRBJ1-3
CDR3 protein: CAYASPGGNTIYF
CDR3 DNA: TGTGCCTACGCGAGCCCCGGTGGAAACACCATATATTTT

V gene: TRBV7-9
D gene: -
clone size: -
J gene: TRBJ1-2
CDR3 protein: CASSLGGLENYGYTF
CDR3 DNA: TGTGCCAGCAGCTTAGGAGGGCTGGAGAACTATGGCTACACCTTC

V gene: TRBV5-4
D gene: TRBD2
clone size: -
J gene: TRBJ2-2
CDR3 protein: CASSLRRGGAGELFF
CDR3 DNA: TGTGCCAGCAGCTTGCGGCGGGGGGGAGCCGGGGAGCTGTTTTTT

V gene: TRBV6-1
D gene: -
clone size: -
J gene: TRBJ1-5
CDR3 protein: CASSELAGYSNQPQHF
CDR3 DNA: TGTGCCAGCAGTGAATTAGCGGGCTATAGCAATCAGCCCCAGCATTTT

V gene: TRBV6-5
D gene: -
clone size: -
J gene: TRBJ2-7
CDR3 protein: CASSYLNSAIYEQYF
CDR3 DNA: TGTGCCAGCAGTTACTTGAACTCCGCCATCTACGAGCAGTACTTC

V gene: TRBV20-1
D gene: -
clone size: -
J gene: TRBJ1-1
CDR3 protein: CSHYGVTEAFF
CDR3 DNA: TGCAGTCACTACGGTGTGACTGAAGCTTTCTTT

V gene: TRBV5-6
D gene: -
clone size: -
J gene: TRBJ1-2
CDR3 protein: CASSGGRLYGYTF
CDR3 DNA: TGTGCCAGCAGCGGGGGGCGGCTCTATGGCTACACCTTC

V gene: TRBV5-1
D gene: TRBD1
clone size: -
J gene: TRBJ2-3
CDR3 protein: CASSLDDRETDTQYF
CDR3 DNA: TGCGCCAGCAGCTTGGATGACAGGGAAACAGATACGCAGTATTTT

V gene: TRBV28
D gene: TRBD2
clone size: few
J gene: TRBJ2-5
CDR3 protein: CASSLLTAGVTETQYF
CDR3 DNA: TGTGCCAGCAGTTTACTAACAGCGGGAGTCACAGAGACCCAGTACTTC

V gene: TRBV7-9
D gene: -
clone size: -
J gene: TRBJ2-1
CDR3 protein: CASSLGEQKNEQFF
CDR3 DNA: TGTGCCAGCAGCTTAGGGGAACAGAAGAATGAGCAGTTCTTC

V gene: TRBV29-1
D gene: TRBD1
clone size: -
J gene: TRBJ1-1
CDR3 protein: CSVFGQAGLGTEAFF
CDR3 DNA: TGCAGCGTTTTCGGACAGGCAGGATTAGGGACTGAAGCTTTCTTT

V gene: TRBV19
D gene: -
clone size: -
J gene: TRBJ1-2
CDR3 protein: CASSPRTETALNYGYTF
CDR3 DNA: TGTGCCAGTAGTCCCCGGACAGAAACCGCTTTGAACTATGGCTACACCTTC

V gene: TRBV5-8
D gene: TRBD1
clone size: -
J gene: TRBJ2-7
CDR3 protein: CASSLGDRITYEQYF
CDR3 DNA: TGTGCCAGCAGCTTGGGGGACAGGATTACCTACGAGCAGTACTTC

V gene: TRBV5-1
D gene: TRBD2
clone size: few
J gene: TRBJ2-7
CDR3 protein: CASSLSGLAGGEDYEQYF
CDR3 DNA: TGCGCCAGCAGCTTGAGTGGACTAGCGGGAGGGGAAGACTACGAGCAGTACTTC

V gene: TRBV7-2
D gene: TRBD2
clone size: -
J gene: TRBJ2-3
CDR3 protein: CASSLNSGADTQYF
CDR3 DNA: TGTGCCAGCAGCTTAAACAGCGGGGCAGATACGCAGTATTTT

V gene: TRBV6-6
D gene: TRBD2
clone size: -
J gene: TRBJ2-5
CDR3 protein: CASSVTSGGARETQYF
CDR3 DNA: TGTGCCAGCAGTGTCACTAGCGGGGGGGCCCGGGAGACCCAGTACTTC

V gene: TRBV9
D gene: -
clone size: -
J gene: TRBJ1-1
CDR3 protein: CASSVVQDTLNTEAFF
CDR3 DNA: TGTGCCAGCAGCGTAGTGCAGGATACTTTGAACACTGAAGCTTTCTTT

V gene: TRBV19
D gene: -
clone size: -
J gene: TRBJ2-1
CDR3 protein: CASSTIRGDEQFF
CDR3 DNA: TGTGCCAGTAGTACCATAAGGGGCGATGAGCAGTTCTTC

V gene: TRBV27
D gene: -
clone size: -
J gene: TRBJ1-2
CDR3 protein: CASSLAGTVYGYTF
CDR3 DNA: TGTGCCAGCAGTTTAGCCGGGACGGTCTATGGCTACACCTTC

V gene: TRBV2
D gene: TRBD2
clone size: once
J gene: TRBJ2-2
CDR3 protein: CASSELREPGELFF
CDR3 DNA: TGTGCCAGCAGTGAACTGCGGGAGCCCGGGGAGCTGTTTTTT

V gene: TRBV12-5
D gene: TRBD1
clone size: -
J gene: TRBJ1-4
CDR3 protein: CASGSGQVANEKLFF
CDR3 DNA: TGTGCTAGTGGATCCGGACAGGTTGCTAATGAAAAACTGTTTTTT

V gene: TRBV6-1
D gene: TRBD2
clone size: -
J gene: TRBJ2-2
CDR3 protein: CASSEAGSGKAGTGELFF
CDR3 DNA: TGTGCCAGCAGTGAAGCGGGTAGCGGGAAAGCGGGAACCGGGGAGCTGTTTTTT

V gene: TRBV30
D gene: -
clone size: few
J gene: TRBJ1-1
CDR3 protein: CAWAWGNTEAFF
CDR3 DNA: TGTGCCTGGGCCTGGGGGAACACTGAAGCTTTCTTT

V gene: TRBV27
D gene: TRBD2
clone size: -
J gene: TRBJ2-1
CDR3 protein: CASSLAGANEQFF
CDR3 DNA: TGTGCCAGCAGTCTAGCGGGAGCCAATGAGCAGTTCTTC

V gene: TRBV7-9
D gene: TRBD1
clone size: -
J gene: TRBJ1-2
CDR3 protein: CASSRTGQGISGYTF
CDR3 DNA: TGTGCCAGCAGCCGCACGGGACAGGGGATTAGTGGCTACACCTTC

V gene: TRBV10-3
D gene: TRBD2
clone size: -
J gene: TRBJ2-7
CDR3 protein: CASSGAGGYEQYF
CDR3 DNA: TGTGCCTCCTCCGGAGCGGGAGGATACGAGCAGTACTTC

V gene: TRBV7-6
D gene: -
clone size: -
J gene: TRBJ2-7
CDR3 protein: CASSLAGGSYEQYF
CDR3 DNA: TGTGCCAGCAGCTTAGCAGGGGGCTCCTACGAGCAGTACTTC

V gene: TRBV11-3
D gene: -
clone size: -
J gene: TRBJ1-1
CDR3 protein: CASSLVENTEAFF
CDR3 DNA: TGTGCCAGCAGCTTAGTGGAGAACACTGAAGCTTTCTTT

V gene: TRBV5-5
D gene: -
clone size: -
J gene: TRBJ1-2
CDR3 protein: CASSSTSQVLSYGYTF
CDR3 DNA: TGTGCCAGCAGCTCAACCTCACAGGTCCTTAGCTATGGCTACACCTTC

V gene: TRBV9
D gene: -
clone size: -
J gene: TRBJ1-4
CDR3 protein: CASSVAGSNEKLFF
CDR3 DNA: TGTGCCAGCAGCGTAGCGGGGTCTAATGAAAAACTGTTTTTT

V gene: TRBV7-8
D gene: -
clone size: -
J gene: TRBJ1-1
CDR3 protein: CASIKGYEAFF
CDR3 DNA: TGTGCCAGCATAAAAGGGTATGAAGCTTTCTTT

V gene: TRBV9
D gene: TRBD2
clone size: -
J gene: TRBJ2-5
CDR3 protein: CASSARALAGGRETQYF
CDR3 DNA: TGTGCCAGCAGCGCGCGCGCATTAGCGGGGGGCCGGGAGACCCAGTACTTC

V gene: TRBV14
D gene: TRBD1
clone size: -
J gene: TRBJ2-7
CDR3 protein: CASSHAGGGYEQYF
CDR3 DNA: TGTGCCAGCAGCCATGCAGGGGGCGGATACGAGCAGTACTTC

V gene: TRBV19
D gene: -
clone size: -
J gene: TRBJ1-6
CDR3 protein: CASKKGINSPLHF
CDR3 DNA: TGTGCCAGTAAAAAGGGGATTAATTCACCCCTCCACTTT

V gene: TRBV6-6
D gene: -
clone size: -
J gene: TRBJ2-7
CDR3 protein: CAGELVPVAYEQYF
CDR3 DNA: TGTGCCGGCGAGTTGGTCCCGGTGGCCTACGAGCAGTACTTC

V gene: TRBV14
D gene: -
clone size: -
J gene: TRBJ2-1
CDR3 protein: CASSQGATSSSYNEQFF
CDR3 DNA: TGTGCCAGCAGCCAAGGTGCCACGTCTAGCTCCTACAATGAGCAGTTCTTC

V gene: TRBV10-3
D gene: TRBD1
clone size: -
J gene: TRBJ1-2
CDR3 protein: CAISEYRDRSSSNYGYTF
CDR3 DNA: TGTGCCATCAGTGAGTATAGGGACAGGAGCTCCTCTAACTATGGCTACACCTTC

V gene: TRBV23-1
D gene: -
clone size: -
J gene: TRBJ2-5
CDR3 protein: CASSRKGETQYF
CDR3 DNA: TGCGCCAGCAGTCGGAAGGGAGAGACCCAGTACTTC

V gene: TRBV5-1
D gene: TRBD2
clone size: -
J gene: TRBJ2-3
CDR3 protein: CASSLRLAGGDTQYF
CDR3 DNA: TGCGCCAGCAGCTTGCGCCTAGCGGGAGGAGATACGCAGTATTTT

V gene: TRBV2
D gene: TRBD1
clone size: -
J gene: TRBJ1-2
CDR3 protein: CASSEARTGGDYGYTF
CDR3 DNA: TGTGCCAGCAGTGAAGCACGGACAGGGGGGGACTATGGCTACACCTTC

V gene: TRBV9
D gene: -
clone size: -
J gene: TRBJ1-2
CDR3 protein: CASSVGRANGYTF
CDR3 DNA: TGTGCCAGCAGCGTAGGCAGAGCCAATGGCTACACCTTC

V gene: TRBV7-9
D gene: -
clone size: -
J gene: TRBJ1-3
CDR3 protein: CAVADLGNTIYF
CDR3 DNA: TGTGCCGTAGCTGATCTGGGAAACACCATATATTTT

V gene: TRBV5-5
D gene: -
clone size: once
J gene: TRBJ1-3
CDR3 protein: CASSLQGPSGNTIYF
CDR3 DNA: TGTGCCAGCAGCTTACAGGGTCCCTCTGGAAACACCATATATTTT

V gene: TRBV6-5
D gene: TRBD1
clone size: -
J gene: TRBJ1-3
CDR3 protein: CASSYDRAGNTIYF
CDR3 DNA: TGTGCCAGCAGTTATGACAGGGCTGGAAACACCATATATTTT